Listed here are 32 T cell receptor beta chains from one sample, sequenced in a study of blood T cell repertoires in COVID-19. Produced via immunoSEQ multiplex PCR; TCRdb's table is partial and in-frame only. The sample has about 200,000 clones, around 84% seen once. Sequencing input: PBMCs or T cells enriched from blood (not recorded which). Receptors were obtained from a woman in her 40s with acute COVID-19.

A word on this clone: Other DNA sequences in this sample translate to the same CDR3. The chain uses TRBV29-1 and TRBJ1-5; no clear D gene. The length of the CDR3 is 13 residues. Trimming took 3 bases from V and 0 from J, leaving 6 bases between them. Germline V gene sequence: CDR1 SQVTM, CDR2 ANQGSEA. The CDR3 spells CSVETSSNQPQHF. The CDR3 nucleotides read TGCAGCGTTGAGACATCTAGCAATCAGCCCCAGCATTTT.

The rearrangement links TRBV5-4 to TRBJ1-5; 12 nucleotides align to TRBD1. The V gene end was trimmed by 4 bases and the J gene end by 3 bases; junction bases not matched to a gene: 5. Germline CDR1 reads SGHNT; CDR2 reads YYREEE (reference sequence). CDR3 size: 16 residues. CDR3 sequence (DNA): TGTGCCAGCAGCCCGGGACAGGGGGCGAACAATCAGCCCCAGCATTTT. This translates into CASSPGQGANNQPQHF.

The chain couples TRBV19 to TRBJ2-7, with D perhaps TRBD1 (6 bases). With 3 bases removed from V and 2 bases from J, the gap between germline ends came to 11 bases. The CDR3 has 14 amino acids. Germline V gene lookup returns CDR1 LNHDA and CDR2 SQIVND (reference sequence). The CDR3 is CASSIPDSAYEQYF. Here the CDR3 DNA reads TGTGCCAGTAGTATCCCGGACAGCGCCTACGAGCAGTACTTC.

The chain employs TRBV7-9 and TRBJ2-5; TRBD1 aligns across 7 bases. The V gene's germline CDR1 is SEHNR and CDR2 FQNEAQ (reference sequence). V trimming: 5 bases; J trimming: 2 bases; junction bases outside the gene matches: 5. The CDR3 sequence is 14 residues long. The CDR3 DNA reads as TGTGCCAGCAGCGGGTGGGACAGTCAAGAGACCCAGTACTTC. Translated: CASSGWDSQETQYF.

The J gene is TRBJ2-1, the V gene TRBV5-4, with 9 bases lining up with TRBD2. The V segment lost 5 bases and the J segment 6 bases; nucleotides outside the gene matches: 12. The CDR3 contains 16 residues. CDR1 SGHNT and CDR2 YYREEE come from the germline V gene (reference sequence). This CDR3 is CASSRAASGATNEQFF. The CDR3 nucleotides are TGTGCCAGCAGTCGGGCGGCTAGCGGGGCGACCAATGAGCAGTTCTTC.

CDR3 sequence reads: CASSPSQGIAGNTIYF. For the CDR3, the DNA is TGTGCCAGCTCACCCAGTCAGGGGATCGCTGGAAACACCATATATTTT. The rearrangement links TRBV18 to TRBJ1-3; TRBD1 might be the D (6 bases). The CDR3 is 16 residues long. Trimming removed 3 bases from V and 2 bases from J, with 14 bases in between. Germline values: CDR1 KGHSH, CDR2 LQKENI.

About this clone: At one of its ends the junction is not consistent with the germline gene, which may arise from a read error. V is TRBV7-7 and J is TRBJ2-3, with 9 bases that match TRBD2. CDR1 is SSHAT, CDR2 FNYEAQ, per germline (reference sequence). The CDR3 runs 16 residues. CDR3 sequence reads: CASSLGSASGIDTQYF. CDR3 nucleotides: TGTGCTAGCAGCCTCGGGTCGGCTAGCGGGATAGATACGCAGTATTTT.

This clone was recorded a few times. J is TRBJ1-5 and V is TRBV10-2; possible D gene TRBD1, 5 bases. The CDR3 has 15 amino acids. The germline CDR1 and CDR2 sequences are WSHSY and SAAADI. The V end lost 2 bases, the J end lost 4 bases, and 12 bases lay between the germline ends. The DNA for the CDR3 is TGCGCCAGCAGTGAGAACGACAGATCTAATCAGCCCCAGCATTTT. It specifies CASSENDRSNQPQHF.

The J gene is TRBJ2-3, the V gene TRBV3-1 (or the pseudogene TRBV3-2); D gene uncertain. The germline V gene encodes CDR1 LGHDT and CDR2 YNNKEL (reference sequence). The CDR3 is 15 amino acids. V was trimmed by 1 base and J by 2 bases, leaving 10 bases between them. This chain's CDR3 is CASSQAGDITDTQYF. The CDR3 nucleotides are TGTGCCAGCAGCCAAGCCGGAGATATCACAGATACGCAGTATTTT.

The J gene is TRBJ2-3, the V gene TRBV10-3, with D perhaps matching TRBD1 (6 bases). CDR3 length: 14 amino acids. V lost 8 bases to trimming and J lost 2 bases, with 14 bases between them. Germline CDR1 reads ENHRY; CDR2 reads SYGVKD. The CDR3 DNA sequence: TGTGCCATCCTTGGGCACAGGGACACAGATACGCAGTATTTT. It yields the protein CAILGHRDTDTQYF.

This chain connects TRBV18 to TRBJ2-7; 9 bases align to TRBD1. The CDR3 consists of 12 residues. The junction had 0 bases not matched to a gene; V was cut back by 3 bases and J by 6 bases. Germline values: CDR1 KGHSH, CDR2 LQKENI. CDR3 protein: CASSPDRGEQYF. The DNA for the CDR3 is TGTGCCAGCTCACCGGACAGGGGCGAGCAGTACTTC. The variable domain in full, with the rest retrieved from reference TRBV18 and TRBJ2-7, is NAGVMQNPRHLVRRRGQEARLRCSPMKGHSHVYWYRQLPEEGLKFMVYLQKENIIDESGMPKERFSAEFPKEGPSILRIQQVVRGDSAAYFCASSPDRGEQYFGPGTRLTVT.

In its sample, this clone was seen many times. The CDR3 nucleotides are TGTGCCAGTAGTATAGAGTCGGGATACTCCGGGGAGCTGTTTTTT. Translation gives CASSIESGYSGELFF. This chain links TRBV19 with TRBJ2-2, with D perhaps matching TRBD2 (5 bases). The CDR3 is made up of 15 amino acids. The germline V gene encodes CDR1 LNHDA and CDR2 SQIVND (reference sequence). Between the trimmed V and J ends, which lost 0 bases and 6 bases, there was a span of 11 bases.

V gene TRBV2 combines with J gene TRBJ1-2, with 8 bases matching TRBD1. The CDR3 loop spans 12 amino acids. Germline V gives CDR1 SNHLY, CDR2 FYNNEI. Trimming at V came to 3 bases and at J to 8 bases, leaving 2 bases not matched to a gene. CDR3 residues: CASSEDRDGYTF. Here the CDR3 DNA reads TGTGCCAGCAGTGAGGACAGGGACGGCTACACCTTC.

The chain couples TRBV28 to TRBJ1-1; the D gene is possibly TRBD1 (5 bases). V lost 2 bases to trimming and J lost 3 bases, with 13 bases between them. The CDR3 totals 15 residues. Germline V gives CDR1 MDHEN, CDR2 SYDVKM. CDR3 loop: CASSLRQGGDTEAFF. The DNA for the CDR3 is TGTGCCAGCAGTTTAAGGCAGGGAGGGGACACTGAAGCTTTCTTT.

This clone was seen just once. The chain combines TRBV2 with TRBJ2-7; possibly TRBD2 for D (5 bases). V was pared by 6 bases and J by 0 bases, with 15 bases between. This CDR3 spans 15 amino acids. The germline gives CDR1 SNHLY, CDR2 FYNNEI. CDR3 residues: CASSDLGGGSYEQYF. In DNA, the CDR3 is TGTGCCAGCAGCGACTTGGGCGGAGGCTCCTACGAGCAGTACTTC.

The DNA for the CDR3 is TGTGCCAGCAGTTATGATCCCAGGGGGATTTCCTACGAGCAGTACTTC. It translates to CASSYDPRGISYEQYF. J is TRBJ2-7 and V is TRBV6-2 or TRBV6-3; 7 bases agree with TRBD1. Per germline, CDR1 MNHEY and CDR2 SVGEGT. The CDR3 extends over 16 amino acids. V trimming: 3 bases; J trimming: 1 base; junction bases outside the gene matches: 9.

The chain links TRBV27 to TRBJ1-1, with D hard to call. V was shortened by 1 base and J by 4 bases, with 10 bases between the two germline ends. Germline V lookup: CDR1 MNHEY, CDR2 SMNVEV (reference sequence). CDR3 size: 14 residues. The CDR3 loop is CASSLYSRSTEAFF. DNA of the CDR3: TGTGCCAGCAGTTTATATTCTCGGAGCACTGAAGCTTTCTTT.

The V gene is TRBV28, the J gene TRBJ1-3; possibly TRBD1 for D (6 bases). The CDR3 consists of 15 residues. V lost 5 bases and J lost 3, with 14 bases in between. Germline V gene lookup returns CDR1 MDHEN and CDR2 SYDVKM. The CDR3 DNA follows: TGTGCCAGCAGTACCCAACAGGGCTATGGAAACACCATATATTTT. It translates to CASSTQQGYGNTIYF. The complete variable domain, with remaining parts taken from reference TRBV28 and TRBJ1-3, reads DVKVTQSSRYLVKRTGEKVFLECVQDMDHENMFWYRQDPGLGLRLIYFSYDVKMKEKGDIPEGYSVSREKKERFSLILESASTNQTSMYLCASSTQQGYGNTIYFGEGSWLTVV.

This clone was seen once. J is TRBJ1-4 and V is TRBV25-1; TRBD1 aligns across 8 bases. Trimming removed 4 bases from V and 6 bases from J; junction bases left unmatched: 10. Germline V CDR1 and CDR2: MGHDK, SYGVNS. The CDR3 covers 16 residues. CDR3 sequence reads: CASSAGTGKGHEKLFF. The DNA of the CDR3 is TGTGCCAGCAGTGCCGGGACAGGTAAAGGCCATGAAAAACTGTTTTTT.

This clone was picked up a small number of times. This chain joins TRBV19 and TRBJ1-1, with a tentative D call TRBD1 (6 bases). CDR3 size: 14 residues. V lost 3 bases and J lost 2, with 10 bases in between. Germline V gene lookup returns CDR1 LNHDA and CDR2 SQIVND (reference sequence). The CDR3 protein is CASSIGQRNTEAFF. The DNA of the CDR3 is TGTGCCAGTAGTATTGGACAGCGAAACACTGAAGCTTTCTTT.

The gene calls are TRBV6-1 and TRBJ1-2; D ambiguous. Germline CDR1 and CDR2: MNHNS and SASEGT. The V end was cut by 3 bases, the J end by 7 bases, with 12 bases between. The CDR3 is made up of 13 amino acids. The CDR3 DNA reads as TGTGCCAGCAGTGAGGCTGGCTCGTTTGGCTACACCTTC. It is translated as CASSEAGSFGYTF.

The chain recombines TRBV27 with TRBJ2-2; 7 positions match TRBD2. V lost 11 bases and J lost 1; bases outside the gene matches: 7. Germline CDR1 MNHEY, CDR2 SMNVEV (reference sequence). CDR3 length equals 14 residues. The CDR3 nucleotides are TGTGCCTCAAGAGCTAGCGGGAACACCGGGGAGCTGTTTTTT. Translating it yields CASRASGNTGELFF.

The chain employs TRBV18 and TRBJ2-1; 11 bases line up with TRBD2. Germline values: CDR1 KGHSH, CDR2 LQKENI. V gave up 0 bases and J gave up 5 bases; unmatched junction bases: 6. The CDR3 contains 17 residues. CDR3 sequence reads: CASSPPGPSGGNNEQFF. For the CDR3, the DNA is TGTGCCAGCTCACCACCGGGTCCTAGCGGGGGGAACAATGAGCAGTTCTTC. The whole variable domain, filled in from reference TRBV18 and TRBJ2-1, reads NAGVMQNPRHLVRRRGQEARLRCSPMKGHSHVYWYRQLPEEGLKFMVYLQKENIIDESGMPKERFSAEFPKEGPSILRIQQVVRGDSAAYFCASSPPGPSGGNNEQFFGPGTRLTVL.

This clone came up a few times. The chain is built from TRBV20-1 and TRBJ1-3, with 8 nucleotides matching TRBD1. CDR3 length equals 17 residues. Germline V gene data show CDR1 as DFQATT and CDR2 as SNEGSKA (reference sequence). V dropped 3 bases and J dropped 0; count of bases not matched to a gene: 10. CDR3 nucleotide sequence: TGCAGTGCTAGTATCGGCGGGACAGGTTACTCTGGAAACACCATATATTTT. It translates to CSASIGGTGYSGNTIYF.

This chain uses TRBV2 with TRBJ1-2; 12 positions agree with TRBD1. V lost 5 bases, J lost 4 bases, and 8 bases stayed unmatched. Per the germline V gene, CDR1 is SNHLY and CDR2 is FYNNEI. The CDR3 runs to 16 residues. The CDR3 is CASSRDRGLRGYGYTF. The CDR3 DNA is TGTGCCAGCAGTCGGGACAGGGGGCTAAGAGGCTATGGCTACACCTTC.

The chain uses TRBV19 and TRBJ1-5, with D possibly TRBD1 on 6 matching bases. Germline V gene lookup returns CDR1 LNHDA and CDR2 SQIVND (reference sequence). V gave up 3 bases and J gave up 6 bases, with 12 bases separating them. This CDR3 spans 14 amino acids. The CDR3 loop reads CASSIAGEGQPQHF. In DNA form, the CDR3 reads TGTGCCAGTAGTATTGCAGGGGAAGGTCAGCCCCAGCATTTT.

The rearrangement links TRBV5-1 to TRBJ1-1; 9 bases line up with TRBD1. CDR3 size: 15 residues. V gave up 4 bases and J gave up 3 bases; unmatched junction bases: 7. Germline CDR1 SGHRS, CDR2 YFSETQ. The CDR3 DNA reads as TGCGCCAGCAGCCCCCTAGACAGGGGGGACACTGAAGCTTTCTTT. Its translation: CASSPLDRGDTEAFF. Together with reference TRBV5-1 and TRBJ1-1, the CDR3 gives the full variable domain: KAGVTQTPRYLIKTRGQQVTLSCSPISGHRSVSWYQQTPGQGLQFLFEYFSETQRNKGNFPGRFSGRQFSNSRSEMNVSTLELGDSALYLCASSPLDRGDTEAFFGQGTRLTVV.

This chain connects TRBV10-3 to TRBJ2-1; 8 bases are a match to TRBD2. The CDR3 extends over 16 amino acids. The germline V gene encodes CDR1 ENHRY and CDR2 SYGVKD. The ends lost 3 bases at V and 5 bases at J; junction bases unmatched: 9. This chain's CDR3 is CAISEKAGVGNNEQFF. CDR3 DNA: TGTGCCATCAGTGAAAAAGCGGGAGTAGGAAACAATGAGCAGTTCTTC.

The V gene is TRBV19, the J gene TRBJ2-7; 8 bases match TRBD2. Per germline, CDR1 LNHDA and CDR2 SQIVND (reference sequence). This CDR3 contains 18 residues. V lost 3 bases, J lost 0 bases, and 13 bases stayed unmatched. The CDR3 coding sequence is TGTGCCAGTAGTATTAAGGTTGTAGAGGCGGGAGGCTCCTACGAGCAGTACTTC. Translated, it gives CASSIKVVEAGGSYEQYF.

The chain has TRBV20-1 and TRBJ2-5; D is uncertain. This CDR3 has 11 residues. Germline values: CDR1 DFQATT, CDR2 SNEGSKA (reference sequence). Trimming removed 6 bases from V and 3 bases from J, with 8 bases in between. CDR3 DNA sequence: TGCAGTGCAGTGCCAGAAGAGACCCAGTACTTC. This sequence encodes CSAVPEETQYF.

V and J are TRBV4-3 and TRBJ1-5; no reliable D call. The germline CDR1 and CDR2 sequences are LGHNA and YSLEER. The CDR3 loop spans 15 amino acids. Between the trimmed V and J ends, which lost 1 base and 2 bases, there was a span of 9 bases. In nucleotides, the CDR3 is TGCGCCAGCAGCCAAGGATTGGCTGGCAATCAGCCCCAGCATTTT. Amino acids: CASSQGLAGNQPQHF.

CDR3 in DNA: TGTGCCAGCAGAACGCGGGACCGAGATGAAAAACTGTTTTTT. This translates into CASRTRDRDEKLFF. The chain carries TRBV6-5 and TRBJ1-4, with a tentative D call TRBD1 (5 bases). CDR1 and CDR2 from the germline V gene are MNHEY and SVGAGI. The V and J ends lost 6 bases and 6 bases respectively, with 14 bases between them. This CDR3 contains 14 residues.